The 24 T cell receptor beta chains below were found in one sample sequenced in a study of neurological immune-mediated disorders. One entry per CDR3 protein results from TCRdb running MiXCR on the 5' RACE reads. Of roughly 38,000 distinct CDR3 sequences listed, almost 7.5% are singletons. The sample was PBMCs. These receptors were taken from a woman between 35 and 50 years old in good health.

The CDR3 sequence: CASSRLAGIGTGELFF. The CDR3, as DNA: TGTGCCAGCAGTCGACTAGCGGGAATCGGCACCGGGGAGCTGTTTTTT. The chain recombines TRBV12-3 or TRBV12-4 with TRBJ2-2; 11 bases align to TRBD2. V dropped 5 bases and J dropped 4; count of bases not matched to a gene: 6. CDR3 length: 16 amino acids.

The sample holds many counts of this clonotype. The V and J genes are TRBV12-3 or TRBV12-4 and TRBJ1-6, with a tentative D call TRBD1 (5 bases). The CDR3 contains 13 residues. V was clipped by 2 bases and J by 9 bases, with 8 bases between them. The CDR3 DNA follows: TGTGCCAGCAGTTTATGGGGGTCTTCACCCCTCCACTTT. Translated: CASSLWGSSPLHF.

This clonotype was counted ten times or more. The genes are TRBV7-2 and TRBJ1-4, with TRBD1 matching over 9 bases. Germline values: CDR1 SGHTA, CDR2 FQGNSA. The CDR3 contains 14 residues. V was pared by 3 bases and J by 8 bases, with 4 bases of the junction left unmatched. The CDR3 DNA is TGTGCCAGCAGCTTCGACAGGGGGGGAGAAAAACTGTTTTTT. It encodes CASSFDRGGEKLFF.

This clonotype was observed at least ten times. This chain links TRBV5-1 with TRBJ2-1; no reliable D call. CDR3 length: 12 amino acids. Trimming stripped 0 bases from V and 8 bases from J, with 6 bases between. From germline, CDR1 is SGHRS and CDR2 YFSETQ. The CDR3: CASSLAGDEQFF. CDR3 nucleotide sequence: TGCGCCAGCAGCTTGGCAGGAGATGAGCAGTTCTTC. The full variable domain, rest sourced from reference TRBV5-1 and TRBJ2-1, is KAGVTQTPRYLIKTRGQQVTLSCSPISGHRSVSWYQQTPGQGLQFLFEYFSETQRNKGNFPGRFSGRQFSNSRSEMNVSTLELGDSALYLCASSLAGDEQFFGPGTRLTVL.

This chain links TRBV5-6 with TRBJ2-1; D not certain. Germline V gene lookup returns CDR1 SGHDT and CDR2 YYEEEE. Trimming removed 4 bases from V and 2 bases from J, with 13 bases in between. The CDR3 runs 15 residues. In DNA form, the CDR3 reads TGTGCCAGCAGCCCACGTATAGCTGCCTACAATGAGCAGTTCTTC. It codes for CASSPRIAAYNEQFF.

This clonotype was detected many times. The CDR3: CSVIRAEGKFF. The CDR3 DNA is TGCAGTGTCATACGGGCGGAGGGGAAGTTCTTC. The V gene is TRBV20-1, the J gene TRBJ2-1, with TRBD2 as a possible D gene (6 bases). V was cut by 7 bases and J by 14 bases, with 18 bases left in between. The CDR3 has 11 residues. From germline, CDR1 is DFQATT and CDR2 SNEGSKA (reference sequence).

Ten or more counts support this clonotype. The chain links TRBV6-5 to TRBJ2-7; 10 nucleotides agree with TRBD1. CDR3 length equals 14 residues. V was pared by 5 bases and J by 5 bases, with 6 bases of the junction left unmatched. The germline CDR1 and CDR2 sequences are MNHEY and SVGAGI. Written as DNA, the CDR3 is TGTGCCAGCAGTACGGGACAGGGGAGGAACGAGCAGTACTTC. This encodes CASSTGQGRNEQYF.

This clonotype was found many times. CDR3: CSASVRAGLGTDTQYF. DNA for the CDR3: TGCAGTGCTAGCGTCAGAGCGGGACTTGGCACAGATACGCAGTATTTT. The V gene is TRBV20-1, the J gene TRBJ2-3, with 7 bases aligning to TRBD2. This CDR3 has 16 residues. Germline V lookup: CDR1 DFQATT, CDR2 SNEGSKA (reference sequence). After removal of 3 bases from V and 1 base from J, the junction contained 10 bases not matched to a gene.

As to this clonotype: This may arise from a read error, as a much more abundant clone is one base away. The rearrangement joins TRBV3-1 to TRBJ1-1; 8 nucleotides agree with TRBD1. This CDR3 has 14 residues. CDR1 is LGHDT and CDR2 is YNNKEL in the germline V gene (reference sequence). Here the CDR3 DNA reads TGTGCCAGCAGCCCGGACAGGGCGAACAATGAAGCTTTCTTT. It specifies CASSPDRANNEAFF.

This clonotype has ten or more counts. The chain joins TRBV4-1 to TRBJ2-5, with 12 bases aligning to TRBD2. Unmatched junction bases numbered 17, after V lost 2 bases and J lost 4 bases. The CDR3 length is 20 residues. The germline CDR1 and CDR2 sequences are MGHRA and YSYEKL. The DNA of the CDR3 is TGCGCCAGCAGCCAACTTCTAGCGGGAGGGCCGATGCGGACCGTAGAGACCCAGTACTTC. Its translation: CASSQLLAGGPMRTVETQYF.

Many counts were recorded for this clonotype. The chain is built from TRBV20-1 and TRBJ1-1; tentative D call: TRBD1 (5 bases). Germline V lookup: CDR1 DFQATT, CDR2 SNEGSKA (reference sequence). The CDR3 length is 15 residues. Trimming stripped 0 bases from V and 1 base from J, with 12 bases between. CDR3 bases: TGCAGTGCTAGAGATCCCAGGGCGGGGAACACTGAAGCTTTCTTT. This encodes CSARDPRAGNTEAFF.

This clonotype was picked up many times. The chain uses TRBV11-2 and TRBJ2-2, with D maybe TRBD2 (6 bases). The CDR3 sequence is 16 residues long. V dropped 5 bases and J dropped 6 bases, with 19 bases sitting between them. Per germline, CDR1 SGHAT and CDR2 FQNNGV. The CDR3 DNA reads TGTGCCAGCAGCCTTCTTAGCGGAGTCCTCCCCGGGGAGCTGTTTTTT. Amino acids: CASSLLSGVLPGELFF.

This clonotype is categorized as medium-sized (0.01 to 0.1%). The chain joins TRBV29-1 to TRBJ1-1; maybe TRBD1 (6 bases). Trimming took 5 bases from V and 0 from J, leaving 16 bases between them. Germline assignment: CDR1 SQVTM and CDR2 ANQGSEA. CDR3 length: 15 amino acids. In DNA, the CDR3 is TGCAGCGTTCGTTCCAGGGGCCCCATGAACACTGAAGCTTTCTTT. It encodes CSVRSRGPMNTEAFF.

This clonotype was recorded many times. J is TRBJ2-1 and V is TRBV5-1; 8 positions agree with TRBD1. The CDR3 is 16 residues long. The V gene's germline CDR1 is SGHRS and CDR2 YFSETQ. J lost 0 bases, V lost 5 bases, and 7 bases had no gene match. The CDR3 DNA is TGCGCCAGCAGGATAGAGACAGGGGCCTCCTACAATGAGCAGTTCTTC. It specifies CASRIETGASYNEQFF.

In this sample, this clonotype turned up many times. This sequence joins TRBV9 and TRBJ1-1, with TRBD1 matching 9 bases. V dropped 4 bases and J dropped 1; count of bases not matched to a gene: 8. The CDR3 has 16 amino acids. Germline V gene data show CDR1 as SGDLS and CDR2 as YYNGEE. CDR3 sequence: CASSPGTGRANTEAFF. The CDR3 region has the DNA TGTGCCAGCAGCCCGGGGACAGGGCGGGCGAACACTGAAGCTTTCTTT.

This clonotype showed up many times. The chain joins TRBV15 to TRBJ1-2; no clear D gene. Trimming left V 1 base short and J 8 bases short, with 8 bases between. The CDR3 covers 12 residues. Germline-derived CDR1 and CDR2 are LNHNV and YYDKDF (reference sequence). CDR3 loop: CATSRVGLGYTF. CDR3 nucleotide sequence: TGTGCCACCAGCAGAGTAGGACTGGGCTACACCTTC.

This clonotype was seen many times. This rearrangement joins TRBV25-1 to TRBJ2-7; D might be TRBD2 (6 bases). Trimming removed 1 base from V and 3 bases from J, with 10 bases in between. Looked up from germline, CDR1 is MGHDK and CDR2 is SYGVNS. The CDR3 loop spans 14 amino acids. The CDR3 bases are TGTGCCAGCAGTGAATGGGGGGACCACTACGAGCAGTACTTC. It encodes CASSEWGDHYEQYF.

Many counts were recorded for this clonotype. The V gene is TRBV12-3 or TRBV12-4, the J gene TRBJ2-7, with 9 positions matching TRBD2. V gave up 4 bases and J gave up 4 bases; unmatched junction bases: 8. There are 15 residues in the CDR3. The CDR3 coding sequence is TGTGCCAGCAGTTGGTCTAGCGGGGACGAATACGAGCAGTACTTC. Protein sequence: CASSWSSGDEYEQYF.

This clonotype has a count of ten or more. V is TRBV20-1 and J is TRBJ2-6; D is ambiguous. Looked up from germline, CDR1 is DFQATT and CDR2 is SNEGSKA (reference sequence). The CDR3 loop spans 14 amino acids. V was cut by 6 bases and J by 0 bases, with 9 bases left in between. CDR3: CSADLSSGANVLTF. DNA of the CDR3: TGCAGTGCCGACCTATCCTCTGGGGCCAACGTCCTGACTTTC.

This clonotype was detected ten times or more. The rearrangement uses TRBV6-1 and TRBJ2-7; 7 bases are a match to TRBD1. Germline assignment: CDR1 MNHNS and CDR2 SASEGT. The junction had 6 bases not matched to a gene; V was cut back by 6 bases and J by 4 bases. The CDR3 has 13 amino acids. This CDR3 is CASSPGTVYEQYV. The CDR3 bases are TGTGCCAGCAGCCCCGGGACAGTATACGAGCAGTACGTC.

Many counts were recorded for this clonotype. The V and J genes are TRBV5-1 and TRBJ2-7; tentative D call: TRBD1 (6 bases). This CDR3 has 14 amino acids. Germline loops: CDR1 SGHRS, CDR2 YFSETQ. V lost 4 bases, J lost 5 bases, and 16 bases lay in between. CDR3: CASSQRAGANEQYF. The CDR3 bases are TGCGCCAGCAGCCAGAGGGCAGGGGCGAACGAGCAGTACTTC.

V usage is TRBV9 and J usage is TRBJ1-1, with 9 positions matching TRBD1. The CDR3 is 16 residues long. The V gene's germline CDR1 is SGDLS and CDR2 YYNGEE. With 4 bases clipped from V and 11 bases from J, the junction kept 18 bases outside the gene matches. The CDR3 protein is CASSPNPSSGTGLAFF. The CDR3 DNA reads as TGTGCCAGCAGCCCAAACCCCTCTTCCGGGACAGGGTTGGCTTTCTTT.

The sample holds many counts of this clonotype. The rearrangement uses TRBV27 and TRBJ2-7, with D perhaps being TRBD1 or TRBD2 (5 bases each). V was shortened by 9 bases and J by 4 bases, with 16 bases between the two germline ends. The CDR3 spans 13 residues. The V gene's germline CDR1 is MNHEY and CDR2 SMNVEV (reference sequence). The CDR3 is CASRPFGGYEQYF. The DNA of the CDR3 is TGTGCCAGTAGACCGTTTGGGGGATACGAGCAGTACTTC.

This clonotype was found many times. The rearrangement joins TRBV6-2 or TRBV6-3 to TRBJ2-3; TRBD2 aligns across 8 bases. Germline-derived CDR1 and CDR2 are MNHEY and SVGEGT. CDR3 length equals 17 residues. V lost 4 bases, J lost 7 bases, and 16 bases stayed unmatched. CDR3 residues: CASSSVHPLLAAHTQYF. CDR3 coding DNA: TGTGCCAGCAGTTCAGTACATCCCCTACTAGCGGCTCATACGCAGTATTTT.